These 5 T cell receptor beta chains were all obtained from the same sample, sequenced in a study of vaccination and CD4 T cells after COVID-19. Treatment of the sample: approximately 9-day PBMC culture with coronavirus spike peptide pools or control peptides (ViraFEST assay). For these TCRs, the target antigens are not known. Once obtained from cultured CD4+ T cells, the DNA was sequenced using the Oncomine TCR Beta short-read assay. TCRdb itself ran the PCR reads through MiXCR, one entry per CDR3 protein. The sample consists of a few thousand distinct CDR3 sequences, 20% of them appearing once. The sequencing input was CD4+ T cells from blood, cultured in vitro. These receptors were collected from a human donor who had recovered from COVID-19.

By sample share, this clonotype is medium-sized (0.01 to 0.1%). V gene TRBV19 combines with J gene TRBJ1-1; possible D gene TRBD1, 5 bases. Trimming removed 6 bases from V and 2 bases from J, with 13 bases in between. The CDR3 has 14 residues. Germline V gives CDR1 LNHDA, CDR2 SQIVND (reference sequence). The CDR3 is CASSRGTPNTEAFF. Written as DNA, the CDR3 is TGTGCCAGTAGCAGAGGGACGCCTAACACTGAAGCTTTCTTT.

Within the sample, this clonotype is medium-sized (0.01 to 0.1%). V is TRBV7-8 and J is TRBJ2-1; no clear D. With 5 bases removed from V and 9 bases from J, the gap between germline ends came to 14 bases. The CDR3 covers 13 residues. CDR1 and CDR2 from the germline V gene are SGHVS and FQNEAQ. As DNA, the CDR3 is TGTGCCAGCAGCCTCCCTTTTCTCTCTGAGCAGTTCTTC. This encodes CASSLPFLSEQFF.

The V gene is TRBV5-1, the J gene TRBJ2-7; 10 bases are shared with TRBD1. The CDR3 runs 14 residues. The V gene's germline CDR1 is SGHRS and CDR2 YFSETQ. V shed 4 bases and J 3 bases; nucleotides not matched to a gene: 4. The CDR3 nucleotides read TGCGCCAGCAGCCTAGGACAGGGGGACTACGAGCAGTACTTC. Protein sequence: CASSLGQGDYEQYF.

The chain employs TRBV9 and TRBJ2-5; 8 bases map to TRBD2. This CDR3 region has 15 residues. Germline V gene sequence: CDR1 SGDLS, CDR2 YYNGEE. Trimming at V came to 0 bases and at J to 5 bases, leaving 6 bases not matched to a gene. CDR3 sequence (DNA): TGTGCCAGCAGCGTAGCGGGGGGGCCACAGGAGACCCAGTACTTC. Amino acid sequence: CASSVAGGPQETQYF.

By share of the sample, this clonotype is medium-sized. V usage is TRBV27 and J usage is TRBJ1-1; D not certain. Germline V lookup: CDR1 MNHEY, CDR2 SMNVEV (reference sequence). This CDR3 is 15 amino acids long. The V end lost 0 bases, the J end lost 3 bases, and 11 bases lay between the germline ends. DNA of the CDR3: TGTGCCAGCAGTTTATCGAGAAGGCAGGACACTGAAGCTTTCTTT. Translation: CASSLSRRQDTEAFF.